This TCR beta chain was found in a study of blood T cell repertoires in COVID-19. Study-level information: Spain, Italy and the United States supplied samples that represented acute and convalescent COVID-19.

Germline loops: CDR1 SGHTA, CDR2 FQGTGA. V gave up 5 bases and J gave up 3 bases; unmatched junction bases: 3. The CDR3 has 13 amino acids. Original data processing: For nucleated cells, counts were estimated from reference gene primer amplification. TCRdb keeps only in-frame clones here, not all; method: immunoSEQ multiplex PCR. V and J calls and clone size follow that table, whereas D and trimming were derived from the DNA. The data hold just under 65,000 clones, with nearly 85% observed a single time. The sample consisted of peripheral blood. The chain joins TRBV7-3 to TRBJ1-1, with TRBD1 matching over 7 bases. The TCR was taken from a human donor in a cohort sampled during active COVID-19. The CDR3 region is CASSVDRDTEAFF. In DNA, the CDR3 is TGTGCCAGCAGCGTCGACAGGGACACTGAAGCTTTCTTT.